One sample yielded the 16 T cell receptor beta chains listed below, sequenced in a study of cytomegalovirus exposure and HLA in healthy donors. The study ran its PCR with 60 Vbeta and 13 Jbeta primers. Assay used: immunoSEQ multiplex PCR; TCRdb lists only in-frame clones, some missing. The sample includes about 160,000 clones, approximately 80% of them seen just once. The sequencing input was PBMCs. These receptors were taken from a woman aged 50 to 60 in good health and CMV-seronegative.

The V and J genes are TRBV18 and TRBJ2-5; D possibly corresponds to TRBD1 (6 bases). TRBJ2-7 explains the end of the DNA better; the J call may be wrong. The CDR3 runs to 14 residues. The germline CDR1 and CDR2 sequences are KGHSH and LQKENI. The CDR3 region is CASSLRQDSYEQYF. CDR3 in DNA: TGTGCCAGCTCACTTCGACAGGACTCCTACGAGCAGTACTTC.

This chain links TRBV10-3 with TRBJ2-7; 11 bases match TRBD2. The ends lost 10 bases at V and 5 bases at J; junction bases unmatched: 13. The CDR3 loop spans 15 amino acids. Germline V CDR1 and CDR2: ENHRY, SYGVKD. The CDR3, as DNA: TGTGCCACAAGTAGCGGGGGGGAAGCGGCCCACGAGCAGTACTTC. Translating gives CATSSGGEAAHEQYF.

Only one count was recorded for this clone. The V gene is TRBV7-7, the J gene TRBJ2-5, with a tentative D call TRBD2 (7 bases). The assigned J gene may be wrong: the sequence end matches TRBJ2-7 better. Germline lookup yields CDR1 SSHAT and CDR2 FNYEAQ (reference sequence). This CDR3 is built from 14 residues. Here the CDR3 reads CAQGGGGLSYEQYF. DNA for the CDR3: TGTGCCCAAGGGGGGGGAGGCCTATCCTACGAGCAGTACTTC.

This clone was seen only a few times. The chain couples TRBV4-1 to TRBJ2-1, with TRBD1 identical over 7 bases. The CDR3 contains 13 residues. Germline V gene sequence: CDR1 MGHRA, CDR2 YSYEKL. Trimming took 2 bases from V and 8 from J; bases not matched to a gene: 3. The CDR3: CASSQKTGYEQFF. The CDR3 DNA sequence: TGCGCCAGCAGCCAAAAGACAGGGTATGAGCAGTTCTTC.

The V gene is TRBV29-1, the J gene TRBJ1-1, with D tentatively TRBD1 (5 bases). The CDR3 spans 11 residues. The germline V and J ends were trimmed by 6 bases and 6 bases, with 11 bases remaining between them. The germline gives CDR1 SQVTM, CDR2 ANQGSEA. The CDR3 nucleotides read TGCAGCGTCGCAGTAGGGGCTGAAGCTTTCTTT. Its protein is CSVAVGAEAFF.

This chain joins TRBV5-6 and TRBJ2-1; possible D gene TRBD1, 6 bases. The CDR3 consists of 15 residues. With 3 bases removed from V and 4 bases from J, the gap between germline ends came to 14 bases. The germline gives CDR1 SGHDT, CDR2 YYEEEE. The CDR3 region is CASSSTPGTYNEQFF. DNA for the CDR3: TGTGCCAGCAGCTCGACCCCAGGGACATACAATGAGCAGTTCTTC.

J is TRBJ2-7 and V is TRBV4-3; the D gene is possibly TRBD1 (6 bases). Looked up from germline, CDR1 is LGHNA and CDR2 is YSLEER. Trimming stripped 1 base from V and 2 bases from J, with 15 bases between. This CDR3 has 16 residues. CDR3 sequence: CASSQGPGANTYEQYF. CDR3 DNA sequence: TGCGCCAGCAGCCAAGGACCAGGGGCCAATACCTACGAGCAGTACTTC.

The chain uses TRBV10-3 and TRBJ2-3; D call uncertain. The V end was cut by 6 bases, the J end by 2 bases, with 9 bases between. CDR3 size: 13 residues. Germline CDR1 reads ENHRY; CDR2 reads SYGVKD. CDR3 region: CAISTGDTDTQYF. The CDR3 DNA reads as TGTGCCATCAGCACCGGTGACACAGATACGCAGTATTTT.

The CDR3 bases are TGCGCCAGCAGCCAATACAGCACTACTGAAGCTTTCTTT. This codes for CASSQYSTTEAFF. This chain uses TRBV4-3 with TRBJ1-1; D is uncertain. Trimming pared 2 bases from V and 5 bases from J, leaving 9 bases between. This CDR3 has 13 amino acids. CDR1 and CDR2 from the germline V gene are LGHNA and YSLEER.

This clone was observed a few times. This chain connects TRBV5-1 to TRBJ2-5, with TRBD2 identical over 9 bases. Germline values: CDR1 SGHRS, CDR2 YFSETQ. The CDR3 has 15 residues. Trimming cost V 2 bases and J 5 bases; bases outside gene matches: 7. CDR3 residues: CASSFSAGGAETQYF. CDR3 nucleotide sequence: TGCGCCAGCAGCTTTTCCGCGGGAGGGGCGGAGACCCAGTACTTC.

Written as DNA, the CDR3 is TGTGCCAGCAGCTTGGGGCTTAGCCGGACAGATACGCAGTATTTT. The encoded protein is CASSLGLSRTDTQYF. This sequence joins TRBV5-6 and TRBJ2-3; D gene ambiguous. Germline V gene sequence: CDR1 SGHDT, CDR2 YYEEEE. V was pared by 0 bases and J by 3 bases, with 11 bases between. CDR3 length: 15 residues.

Points on this clone: It is unclear where the CDR3 begins or ends on the DNA, so no DNA is shown, and the CDR3 is as TCRdb lists it. The chain employs TRBV12-1 and TRBJ1-1; whether TRBD1, the table's D call, matches the DNA was not checked. TRBV12-1 is tagged as a pseudogene. With termini counted, the CDR3 has 14 amino acids. The CDR3 is CASSFASGTGRSFF.

V gene TRBV28 combines with J gene TRBJ1-2; D is unresolved. V lost 2 bases to trimming and J lost 7 bases, with 17 bases between them. The V gene's germline CDR1 is MDHEN and CDR2 SYDVKM. The CDR3 spans 15 residues. CDR3 region: CASSLETLTLGGYTF. Here the CDR3 DNA reads TGTGCCAGCAGTTTAGAGACACTTACTTTAGGTGGCTACACCTTC.

J is TRBJ2-2 and V is TRBV5-4; D may be TRBD1 (6 bases). Trimming shortened V by 5 bases and J by 4 bases, and 21 bases separated the two germline ends. CDR1 SGHNT and CDR2 YYREEE come from the germline V gene (reference sequence). CDR3 length: 17 residues. CDR3 nucleotides: TGTGCCAGCAGTCCAATCCCTACAGGGATCGGCACCGGGGAGCTGTTTTTT. It encodes CASSPIPTGIGTGELFF.

The CDR3 spells CASSEDERSPLHF. The CDR3 bases are TGCGCCAGCAGTGAGGATGAGCGTTCACCCCTCCACTTT. The rearrangement links TRBV10-1 to TRBJ1-6; D remains unclear. The germline V gene encodes CDR1 WNHNN and CDR2 SYGVQD (reference sequence). The CDR3 consists of 13 residues. V was shortened by 2 bases and J by 9 bases, with 8 bases between the two germline ends.

This sequence joins TRBV27 and TRBJ2-1; D remains ambiguous. The CDR3 spans 11 residues. V lost 4 bases and J 6 bases, leaving 4 bases between the germline ends. CDR1 is MNHEY, CDR2 SMNVEV, per germline (reference sequence). CDR3 residues: CASSSSNEQFF. DNA for the CDR3: TGTGCCAGCAGTTCTAGCAATGAGCAGTTCTTC.